Below are 18 T cell receptor beta chains sequenced from a single sample in a study of T cell clonality in common variable immunodeficiency. The assay was immunoSEQ multiplex PCR, and TCRdb's table has in-frame clones only and misses some. The profile covers some 33,000 clones, none occurring a single time. Sample: peripheral blood mononuclear cells. The receptors stem from a person aged 18-70 years in good health.

This clone has a count of ten or more. Sequencing ends 3 residues short of the CDR3 end; the germline J gene provides the rest. V gene TRBV20-1 combines with J gene TRBJ2-7; TRBD1 matches 10 bases. Germline V CDR1 and CDR2: DFQATT, SNEGSKA (reference sequence). This CDR3 has 14 amino acids. The V gene end was trimmed by 3 bases and the J gene end by 2 bases; junction bases not matched to a gene: 4. The covered CDR3 bases are TGCAGTGCTAGTTCCGGGACAGGGGCCTACGAG. This translates into CSASSGTGAYE. The entire CDR3 protein reads CSASSGTGAYEQYF.

There are many counts of this clone. The read ends 3 residues early relative to the CDR3; the germline J gene fills the gap. The gene calls are TRBV4-1 and TRBJ1-1; no definite D call. V was trimmed by 1 base and J by 4 bases, leaving 7 bases between them. The V gene's germline CDR1 is MGHRA and CDR2 YSYEKL. The CDR3 loop spans 13 amino acids. The CDR3 sequence: CASSQVEGTEAFF. The CDR3 bases that were read are TGCGCCAGCAGCCAAGTGGAGGGCACTGAA.

In its sample, this clone was seen many times. From the germline J gene comes the end of the CDR3, since the read stops 3 residues before it. The V gene is TRBV7-2, the J gene TRBJ1-2; D gene uncertain. The CDR3 covers 14 residues. In germline, CDR1 is SGHTA, CDR2 FQGNSA. Trimming pared 1 base from V and 4 bases from J, leaving 10 bases between. Partial CDR3 DNA: TGTGCCAGCAGCTTAGTTCGGCAGGCCTATGGC. Encoded protein: CASSLVRQAYG. The CDR3 in full is CASSLVRQAYGYTF.

As for this clone: The read halts 3 residues ahead of the CDR3 end, with the missing end drawn from the germline J gene. V usage is TRBV6-2 or TRBV6-3 and J usage is TRBJ1-2; no definite D call. Germline CDR1 MNHEY, CDR2 SVGEGT. The CDR3 extends over 12 amino acids. The CDR3 bases that were read are TGTGCCAGCAGTTACTTGGGCTACGAC. This codes for CASSYLGYD. The whole CDR3 protein is CASSYLGYDYTF.

This clone was detected ten times or more. CDR3 sequence: CSARVSGGRANTGELFF. The CDR3 bases that were read are TGCAGTGCTAGAGTTTCAGGAGGCAGGGCGAACACCGGGGAG. The V call is TRBV20-1, the J call TRBJ2-2; D may be TRBD1 or TRBD2 (5 bases each). With the read ending 3 residues before the CDR3 end, the germline J gene is used to fill in that end. In germline, CDR1 is DFQATT, CDR2 SNEGSKA (reference sequence). The CDR3 has 17 residues. Trimming removed 1 base from V and 0 bases from J, with 15 bases in between.

This clone appeared a few times. The missing CDR3 end, 3 residues past where the read stops, is filled in from the germline J gene. The J gene is TRBJ1-6, the V gene TRBV11-2; 7 bases agree with TRBD1. V lost 3 bases to trimming and J lost 7 bases; unmatched junction nucleotides: 3. Germline lookup yields CDR1 SGHAT and CDR2 FQNNGV. CDR3 size: 14 residues. The CDR3 loop is CASSFGQVNSPLHF. CDR3 DNA, as far as it was read: TGTGCCAGCAGCTTCGGACAGGTAAATTCACCC.

This clone was detected many times. The CDR3 end is not reached by the read, which stops 3 residues before it; the germline J gene fills it in. J is TRBJ2-1 and V is TRBV6-2 or TRBV6-3, with D tentatively TRBD2 (7 bases). The germline gives CDR1 MNHEY, CDR2 SVGEGT. V was trimmed by 7 bases and J by 4 bases, leaving 14 bases between them. There are 14 residues in the CDR3. The DNA read from the CDR3 is TGTGCCAGCACCGGTAGGGGGGGATACAATGAG. Translating it yields CASTGRGGYNE. The complete CDR3 protein is CASTGRGGYNEQFF.

For this clone: Read sequence stops 3 residues before the CDR3 end, and the germline J gene provides the missing end. J is TRBJ1-2 and V is TRBV7-8; D not certain. Per germline, CDR1 SGHVS and CDR2 FQNEAQ. This CDR3 comprises 14 residues. Incomplete CDR3 DNA: TGTGCCAGCAGCTTAACGTCGGGGAGCTACGAC. Encoded protein: CASSLTSGSYD. The entire CDR3 is CASSLTSGSYDYTF.

With respect to this clone: The DNA ends 3 residues before the CDR3 does, and the rest of the CDR3 is filled in from the germline J gene. The genes are TRBV30 and TRBJ1-2; D remains unclear. The length of the CDR3 is 14 residues. CDR1 and CDR2 from the germline V gene are GTSNPN and SVGIG (reference sequence). The CDR3 loop is CAWSSSGRIYDYTF. The part of the CDR3 DNA that was read is TGTGCCTGGAGTTCTAGCGGGAGGATCTACGAC.

This clone has at least ten counts. The read is 3 residues too short to cover the CDR3 end, so that end is filled in from the germline J gene. The chain links TRBV9 to TRBJ2-5, with 8 bases matching TRBD2. The germline gives CDR1 SGDLS, CDR2 YYNGEE. CDR3 length: 15 residues. The ends lost 3 bases at V and 5 bases at J; junction bases unmatched: 9. CDR3 sequence reads: CASSAIGLAPETQYF. The covered CDR3 bases are TGTGCCAGCAGCGCCATCGGACTAGCCCCCGAGACC.

This clone was seen repeatedly, ten times or more. The read stops 3 residues short of the end of the CDR3; the missing end is completed from the germline J gene. This sequence joins TRBV7-9 and TRBJ2-7; TRBD1 matches at 12 bases. Germline values: CDR1 SEHNR, CDR2 FQNEAQ (reference sequence). The CDR3 sequence is 14 residues long. The J segment lost 5 bases and the V segment lost 5 bases, leaving 4 bases of the junction unmatched. The sequenced CDR3 bases are TGTGCCAGCAGCCCCGGGACAGGGGGCAACGAG. This sequence encodes CASSPGTGGNE. The complete CDR3 protein is CASSPGTGGNEQYF. Supplemented by reference TRBV7-9 and TRBJ2-7, the full variable domain reads DTGVSQNPRHKITKRGQNVTFRCDPISEHNRLYWYRQTLGQGPEFLTYFQNEAQLEKSRLLSDRFSAERPKGSFSTLEIQRTEQGDSAMYLCASSPGTGGNEQYFGPGTRLTVT.

This clone was observed a few times. The CDR3 is cut off 3 residues early in the read; its end comes from the germline J gene. V gene TRBV5-1 combines with J gene TRBJ1-1, with D possibly matching TRBD1 (6 bases). The CDR3 runs 14 residues. Per germline, CDR1 SGHRS and CDR2 YFSETQ. The CDR3: CASSSVWTEETAFF. The DNA read from the CDR3 is TGCGCCAGCAGCTCTGTTTGGACAGAAGAGACA.

This clone was seen many times. The CDR3 bases that were read are TGCGCCAGCAGCCCCCTCCAGGGAGCCCATGGC. It codes for CASSPLQGAHG. The CDR3 in full is CASSPLQGAHGYTF. The rearrangement links TRBV5-1 to TRBJ1-2; possible D gene TRBD1, 5 bases. The read stops 3 residues short of the end of the CDR3; the missing end is completed from the germline J gene. The V and J ends lost 4 bases and 6 bases respectively, with 16 bases between them. The CDR3 runs to 14 residues. Germline CDR1 and CDR2: SGHRS and YFSETQ.

The table lists this clone with many counts. Read coverage stops 3 residues before the CDR3 terminus; the germline J gene supplies the remainder. V is TRBV19 and J is TRBJ2-1, with D perhaps being TRBD1 or TRBD2 (6 bases each). Germline lookup yields CDR1 LNHDA and CDR2 SQIVND (reference sequence). The CDR3 sequence is 13 residues long. Trimming removed 3 bases from V and 6 bases from J, with 9 bases in between. The CDR3 sequence is CASSIGGGNEQFF. CDR3 bases read: TGTGCCAGTAGTATTGGAGGGGGCAATGAG.

This clone was counted ten times or more. Partial CDR3 DNA: TGCAGTGCCCGACCGGGACAGGGTCCAGATACG. As protein: CSARPGQGPDT. The CDR3 as a whole reads CSARPGQGPDTQYF. The V gene is TRBV20-1, the J gene TRBJ2-3; 9 bases map to TRBD1. The CDR3 extends 3 residues past the end of the read, so its final part is completed from the germline J gene. Germline values: CDR1 DFQATT, CDR2 SNEGSKA (reference sequence). V shed 6 bases and J 4 bases; nucleotides not matched to a gene: 8. This CDR3 is built from 14 residues.

This clone has a count of ten or more. The CDR3 end lies 3 residues beyond the end of the read and is filled in from the germline J gene. V gene TRBV10-3 combines with J gene TRBJ1-1; D is perhaps TRBD1 (6 bases). Germline V lookup: CDR1 ENHRY, CDR2 SYGVKD. The V end lost 8 bases, the J end lost 4 bases, and 11 bases lay between the germline ends. The CDR3 length is 12 residues. The part of the CDR3 DNA that was read is TGTGCCATCGGGAACAGGGCCACTGAA. It is translated as CAIGNRATE. The whole CDR3 protein reads CAIGNRATEAFF.

This clone was recorded many times. The read gets to within 3 residues of the CDR3 end, and the germline J gene fills in the rest. The J gene is TRBJ2-1, the V gene TRBV7-6; the match to TRBD2 covers 8 bases. Losses at the gene ends were 5 bases for V and 0 bases for J; bases not matched to a gene: 6. Germline V lookup: CDR1 SGHVS, CDR2 FNYEAQ. The CDR3 is 16 amino acids. The CDR3 protein is CASSLLSGSSYNEQFF. CDR3 bases read: TGTGCCAGCAGCCTCCTGAGCGGGAGCTCCTACAATGAG. Full variable domain (rest looked up from reference TRBV7-6 and TRBJ2-1): GAGVSQSPRYKVTKRGQDVALRCDPISGHVSLYWYRQALGQGPEFLTYFNYEAQQDKSGLPNDRFSAERPEGSISTLTIQRTEQRDSAMYRCASSLLSGSSYNEQFFGPGTRLTVL.

This clone came up many times. The CDR3 end is not reached by the read, which stops 3 residues before it; the germline J gene fills it in. The chain links TRBV5-1 to TRBJ1-6; D gene unclear. Trimming cost V 0 bases and J 4 bases, with 17 bases left between them. This CDR3 comprises 18 residues. The germline CDR1 and CDR2 sequences are SGHRS and YFSETQ. Incomplete CDR3 DNA: TGCGCCAGCAGCTTGGGTCAGGTAGCGACAACTTATAATTCACCC. It codes for CASSLGQVATTYNSP. The entire CDR3 is CASSLGQVATTYNSPLHF. The variable domain in full, with the rest retrieved from reference TRBV5-1 and TRBJ1-6, is KAGVTQTPRYLIKTRGQQVTLSCSPISGHRSVSWYQQTPGQGLQFLFEYFSETQRNKGNFPGRFSGRQFSNSRSEMNVSTLELGDSALYLCASSLGQVATTYNSPLHFGNGTRLTVT.